This note documents a single T cell receptor (beta chain) sequence. The antigen is undetermined. The data stem from a study of T-cell memory formation after mild COVID-19. The TCR alpha and TCR beta cDNA libraries, bearing sample barcodes and UMIs, were generated by 5'RACE using constant-segment primers. TCRdb reprocessed the 5' RACE reads via MiXCR and lists one record per CDR3 protein. This table has about 180,000 distinct CDR3 sequences, 16% appearing once. General study findings and limits: CD4+ clones that contracted lay mainly in CM and EM; CD8+ ones lay in EMRA. In pre-infection memory, a portion of responding clones appeared, which suggested that cross-reactive memory joined.

CDR1 and CDR2 from the germline V gene are SGHTA and FQGTGA. The V end lost 2 bases, the J end lost 8 bases, and 16 bases lay between the germline ends. CDR3 length equals 15 residues. This sequence originates from an adult woman who had mild COVID-19 (a few samples of this study predate the infection). Cell type and time point are not known. The chain has TRBV7-3 and TRBJ2-1; tentatively, D is TRBD2 (5 bases). The source material was PBMCs or a T cell subset sorted from them (not recorded which). In nucleotides, the CDR3 is TGTGCCAGCAGCTTACAACTAGGAGACGGGGATGAGCAGTTCTTC. Translation gives CASSLQLGDGDEQFF.